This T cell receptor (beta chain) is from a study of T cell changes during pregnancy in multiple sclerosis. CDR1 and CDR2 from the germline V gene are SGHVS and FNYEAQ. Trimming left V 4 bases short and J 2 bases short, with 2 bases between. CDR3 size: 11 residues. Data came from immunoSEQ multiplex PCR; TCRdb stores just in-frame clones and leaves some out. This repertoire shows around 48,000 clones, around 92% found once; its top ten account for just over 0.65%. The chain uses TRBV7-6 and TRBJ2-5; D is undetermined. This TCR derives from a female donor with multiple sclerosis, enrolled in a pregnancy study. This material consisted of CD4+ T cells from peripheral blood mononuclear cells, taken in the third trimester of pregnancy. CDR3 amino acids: CASSSQETQYF. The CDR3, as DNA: TGTGCCAGCAGCTCTCAAGAGACCCAGTACTTC.